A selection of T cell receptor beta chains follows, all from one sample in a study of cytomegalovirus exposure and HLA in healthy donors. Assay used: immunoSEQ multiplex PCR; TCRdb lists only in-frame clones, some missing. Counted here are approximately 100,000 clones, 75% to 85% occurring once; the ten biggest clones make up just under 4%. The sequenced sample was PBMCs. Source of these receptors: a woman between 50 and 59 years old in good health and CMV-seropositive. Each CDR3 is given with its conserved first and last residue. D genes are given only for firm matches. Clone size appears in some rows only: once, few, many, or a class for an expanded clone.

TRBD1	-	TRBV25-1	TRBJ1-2	CASSDPGGNTNYGYTF	TGTGCCAGCAGTGATCCAGGGGGAAATACTAACTATGGCTACACCTTC
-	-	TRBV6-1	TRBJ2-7	CASGRIFEQYF	TGTGCCAGCGGGAGAATATTCGAGCAGTACTTC
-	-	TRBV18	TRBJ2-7	CASSPPSVSGEQYF	TGTGCCAGCTCACCACCGAGTGTCTCGGGCGAGCAGTACTTC
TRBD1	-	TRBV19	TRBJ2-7	CASSIVRDRVAEQYF	TGTGCCAGTAGTATCGTTCGGGACAGGGTAGCCGAGCAGTACTTC
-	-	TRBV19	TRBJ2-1	CASSIGGPQGPSYNEQFF	TGTGCCAGTAGTATAGGAGGACCACAGGGCCCTTCCTACAATGAGCAGTTCTTC
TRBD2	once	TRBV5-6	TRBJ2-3	CASSLDSGGATDTQYF	TGTGCCAGCAGCTTGGACAGCGGGGGGGCCACAGATACGCAGTATTTT
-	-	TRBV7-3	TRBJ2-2	CASSLFGEATGELFF	TGTGCCAGCAGTCTCTTCGGGGAGGCCACCGGGGAGCTGTTTTTT
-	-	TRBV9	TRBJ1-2	CASSAPREDYGYTF	TGTGCCAGCAGCGCGCCCAGGGAGGACTATGGCTACACCTTC
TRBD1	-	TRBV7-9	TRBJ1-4	CASSARTGYGSWGKLFF	TGTGCCAGCAGCGCAAGGACAGGGTATGGAAGTTGGGGAAAACTGTTTTTT
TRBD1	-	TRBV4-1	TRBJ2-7	CASSPSGQASYEQYF	TGCGCCAGCAGCCCTTCGGGACAGGCAAGCTACGAGCAGTACTTC
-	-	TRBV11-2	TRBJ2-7	CASARPRQDGEQYF	TGTGCCAGCGCCCGACCCAGGCAAGACGGCGAGCAGTACTTC
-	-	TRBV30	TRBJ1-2	CAWSLIRGNYGYTF	TGTGCCTGGAGTCTCATAAGGGGCAACTATGGCTACACCTTC
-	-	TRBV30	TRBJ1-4	CAWSKSSGLNEKLFF	TGTGCCTGGAGTAAATCCTCAGGGTTAAATGAAAAACTGTTTTTT
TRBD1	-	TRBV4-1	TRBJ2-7	CASSQEGTGVYYEQYF	TGCGCCAGCAGCCAAGAAGGGACAGGGGTCTACTACGAGCAGTACTTC
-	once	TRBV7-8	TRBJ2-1	CASSLANSREQFF	TGTGCCAGCAGCTTAGCGAATTCGCGGGAGCAGTTCTTC
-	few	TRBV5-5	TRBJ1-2	CASSFDRRGGNYGYTF	TGTGCCAGCAGCTTCGATCGCCGAGGGGGAAACTATGGCTACACCTTC
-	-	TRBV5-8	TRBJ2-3	CASSLALARSTDTQYF	TGTGCCAGCAGCTTGGCCCTAGCGAGAAGCACAGATACGCAGTATTTT
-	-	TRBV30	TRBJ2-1	CAWATESSYNEQFF	TGTGCCTGGGCGACTGAAAGCTCCTACAATGAGCAGTTCTTC
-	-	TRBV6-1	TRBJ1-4	CASHNEKLFF	TGTGCCAGCCATAATGAAAAACTGTTTTTT
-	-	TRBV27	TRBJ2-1	CASSPHETSTDEQFF	TGTGCCAGCAGCCCCCACGAGACTAGTACGGATGAGCAGTTCTTC
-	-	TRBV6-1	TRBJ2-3	CASSAGEGEYTQYF	TGTGCCAGCAGTGCTGGGGAGGGGGAGTATACGCAGTATTTT
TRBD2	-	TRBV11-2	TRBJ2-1	CASYGLAGQKREQFF	TGTGCCAGCTATGGACTAGCGGGTCAGAAGCGTGAGCAGTTCTTC
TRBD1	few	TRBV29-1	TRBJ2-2	CSVERGTGLTGELFF	TGCAGCGTTGAACGGGGGACAGGGCTCACCGGGGAGCTGTTTTTT
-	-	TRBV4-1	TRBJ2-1	CASSPRGLAGNEQFF	TGCGCCAGCAGCCCTAGGGGGCTAGCGGGCAATGAGCAGTTCTTC
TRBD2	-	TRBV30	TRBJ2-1	CACLLAGETSYNEQFF	TGTGCCTGCCTCTTAGCGGGAGAGACCTCCTACAATGAGCAGTTCTTC
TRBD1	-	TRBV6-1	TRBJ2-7	CASRVPGQGSDEQYF	TGTGCCAGCAGAGTTCCGGGACAGGGATCTGACGAGCAGTACTTC
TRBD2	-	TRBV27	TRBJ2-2	CASSSTSGANTGELFF	TGTGCCAGCAGCTCGACTAGCGGAGCGAACACCGGGGAGCTGTTTTTT
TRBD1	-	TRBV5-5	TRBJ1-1	CASRLARGATEAFF	TGTGCCAGCAGGCTGGCCAGGGGGGCCACTGAAGCTTTCTTT
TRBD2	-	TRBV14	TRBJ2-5	CASSQGPLAAETQYF	TGTGCCAGCAGCCAAGGCCCACTAGCGGCAGAGACCCAGTACTTC
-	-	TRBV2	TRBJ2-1	CASRLGDYEQFF	TGTGCCAGCCGACTAGGGGACTATGAGCAGTTCTTC
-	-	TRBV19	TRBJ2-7	CASSMAGGNEQYF	TGTGCCAGTAGTATGGCAGGGGGGAACGAGCAGTACTTC
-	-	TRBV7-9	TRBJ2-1	CASRPNGGHNEQFF	TGTGCCAGCAGGCCAAATGGCGGCCACAATGAGCAGTTCTTC
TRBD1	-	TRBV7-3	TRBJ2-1	CASNRGQGEQFF	TGTGCCAGCAACAGGGGGCAAGGGGAGCAGTTCTTC
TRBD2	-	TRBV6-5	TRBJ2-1	CASSYGTSGKEQFF	TGTGCCAGCAGTTACGGCACTAGCGGGAAAGAGCAGTTCTTC
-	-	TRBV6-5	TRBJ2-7	CASSRTPATHEQYF	TGTGCCAGCAGCAGGACACCGGCGACTCACGAGCAGTACTTC
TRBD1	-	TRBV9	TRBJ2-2	CASSALTGGANTGELFF	TGTGCCAGCAGCGCCCTGACAGGGGGCGCGAACACCGGGGAGCTGTTTTTT
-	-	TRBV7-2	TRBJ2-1	CASSSSREGEQFF	TGTGCCAGCAGCTCCTCCAGAGAGGGTGAGCAGTTCTTC
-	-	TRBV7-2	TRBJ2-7	CASSRDLAYEQYF	TGTGCCAGCAGCCGGGACTTGGCCTACGAGCAGTACTTC
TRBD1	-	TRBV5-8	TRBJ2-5	CASSFNRGQQETQYF	TGTGCCAGCAGCTTCAACAGGGGCCAACAAGAGACCCAGTACTTC
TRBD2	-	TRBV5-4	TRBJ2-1	CASSLAGGSQFF	TGTGCCAGCAGCTTGGCCGGGGGGAGCCAGTTCTTC
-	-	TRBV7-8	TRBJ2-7	CASSLLRIRMGNEQYF	TGTGCCAGCAGCTTACTACGGATACGGATGGGCAACGAGCAGTACTTC
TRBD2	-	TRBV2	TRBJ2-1	CASSSTSGVYNEQFF	TGTGCCAGCAGTTCTACTAGCGGGGTTTACAATGAGCAGTTCTTC
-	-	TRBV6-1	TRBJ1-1	CASTTTVGDTEAFF	TGTGCCAGCACCACGACAGTAGGGGACACTGAAGCTTTCTTT
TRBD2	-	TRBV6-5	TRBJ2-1	CASRAGTSSAEQFF	TGTGCCAGCAGAGCCGGGACTAGCAGTGCTGAGCAGTTCTTC
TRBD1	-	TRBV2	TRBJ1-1	CASSGTGGWSTEAFF	TGTGCCAGCAGTGGGACAGGGGGCTGGAGCACTGAAGCTTTCTTT
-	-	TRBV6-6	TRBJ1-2	CASTHRGSGYTF	TGTGCCAGCACCCACCGAGGGTCCGGCTACACCTTC
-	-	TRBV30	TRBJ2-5	CAWSVHSPQYF	TGTGCCTGGAGTGTACATAGCCCCCAGTACTTC